One sample yielded the 17 T cell receptor beta chains listed below, sequenced in a study of blood T cell repertoires in COVID-19. The protocol was immunoSEQ multiplex PCR, while the TCRdb copy is restricted to in-frame clones and leaves out a portion. The sample has about 43,000 clones; around 80% are singletons. Sample: peripheral blood. The source of these receptors is an older woman with acute or convalescent COVID-19.

The chain employs TRBV30 and TRBJ2-2, with 8 bases fitting TRBD2. This CDR3 is 16 amino acids long. Germline loops: CDR1 GTSNPN, CDR2 SVGIG (reference sequence). V gave up 0 bases and J gave up 4 bases; unmatched junction bases: 7. CDR3 in DNA: TGTGCCTGGAGTGTAAGAGCGGGGGTTACCACCGGGGAGCTGTTTTTT. Translated, it gives CAWSVRAGVTTGELFF.

V usage is TRBV6-4 and J usage is TRBJ2-2; no definite D call. The CDR3 has 14 amino acids. V was cut by 2 bases and J by 5 bases, with 9 bases left in between. Looked up from germline, CDR1 is MRHNA and CDR2 is SNTAGT. CDR3 in amino acids: CASSDGGRTGELFF. DNA of the CDR3: TGTGCCAGCAGTGACGGCGGAAGGACCGGGGAGCTGTTTTTT.

This sequence joins TRBV7-2 and TRBJ2-4, with a possible D match to TRBD1 (6 bases). Per the germline V gene, CDR1 is SGHTA and CDR2 is FQGNSA. V was trimmed by 5 bases and J by 6 bases, leaving 20 bases between them. The CDR3 sequence is 16 residues long. The CDR3 coding sequence is TGTGCCAGCAGCCCGGAATCGTCGGCAGGGGTAAACATTCAGTACTTC. This translates into CASSPESSAGVNIQYF.

The V and J genes are TRBV7-2 and TRBJ2-7; 7 positions agree with TRBD1. The germline V gene encodes CDR1 SGHTA and CDR2 FQGNSA. The CDR3 totals 14 residues. Trimming took 6 bases from V and 2 from J; bases not matched to a gene: 7. The CDR3: CASREGTVTYEQYF. In DNA form, the CDR3 reads TGTGCCAGCAGGGAAGGGACAGTCACCTACGAGCAGTACTTC.

The chain uses TRBV4-2 and TRBJ1-3; 8 bases are shared with TRBD1. The CDR3 consists of 17 residues. In germline, CDR1 is LGHNA, CDR2 YNFKEQ. J gave up 3 bases and V 0 bases, and 7 bases lay outside the gene matches. CDR3 sequence (DNA): TGTGCCAGCAGCCAAGAGGAGGTCAGGGGGCTTGGAAACACCATATATTTT. Its translation: CASSQEEVRGLGNTIYF.

V and J are TRBV2 and TRBJ2-7; TRBD2 matches 9 bases. The CDR3 runs to 16 residues. Per germline, CDR1 SNHLY and CDR2 FYNNEI. With V trimmed by 8 bases and J by 0 bases, 11 bases remained unmatched. This CDR3 is CASFTPLAGSSYEQYF. In nucleotides, the CDR3 is TGTGCCAGCTTCACACCTCTAGCGGGGAGCTCCTACGAGCAGTACTTC. The full variable domain, with the rest looked up from reference TRBV2 and TRBJ2-7, is EPEVTQTPSHQVTQMGQEVILRCVPISNHLYFYWYRQILGQKVEFLVSFYNNEISEKSEIFDDQFSVERPDGSNFTLKIRSTKLEDSAMYFCASFTPLAGSSYEQYFGPGTRLTVT.

The rearrangement joins TRBV7-3 to TRBJ2-1, with 8 bases fitting TRBD2. The germline V gene encodes CDR1 SGHTA and CDR2 FQGTGA. Losses at the gene ends were 1 base for V and 6 bases for J; bases not matched to a gene: 2. This CDR3 is built from 14 residues. CDR3 nucleotides: TGTGCCAGCAGCTTAAGCGGGACTAGCAATGAGCAGTTCTTC. Its protein product is CASSLSGTSNEQFF.

This chain connects TRBV6-1 to TRBJ2-3; 9 bases line up with TRBD2. V lost 2 bases and J lost 2; bases outside the gene matches: 8. From germline, CDR1 is MNHNS and CDR2 SASEGT. The CDR3 is made up of 17 amino acids. This CDR3 is CASSEFLAGETTDTQYF. CDR3 in DNA: TGTGCCAGCAGTGAATTCTTAGCGGGGGAGACCACAGATACGCAGTATTTT.

The chain combines TRBV27 with TRBJ2-1; unclear D gene. Germline assignment: CDR1 MNHEY and CDR2 SMNVEV (reference sequence). Trimming took off 2 bases at V and 8 bases at J, with 10 bases between the two ends. The CDR3 is made up of 13 amino acids. The CDR3: CASSLDSLDEQFF. The CDR3 bases are TGTGCCAGCAGTTTAGATAGCCTGGATGAGCAGTTCTTC.

The rearrangement links TRBV6-6 to TRBJ1-5; 10 bases are shared with TRBD1. The J segment lost 2 bases and the V segment lost 6 bases, leaving 4 bases of the junction unmatched. Germline V gene sequence: CDR1 MNHNY, CDR2 SVGAGI (reference sequence). There are 15 residues in the CDR3. Here the CDR3 DNA reads TGTGCCAGCAGCCCCGGGACAGGGGGCAATCAGCCCCAGCATTTT. Its translation is CASSPGTGGNQPQHF.

This chain joins TRBV12-3 or TRBV12-4 and TRBJ1-3; D not certain. The CDR3 totals 11 residues. V was shortened by 4 bases and J by 9 bases, with 7 bases between the two germline ends. The CDR3 spells CASSSRGTIYF. DNA of the CDR3: TGTGCCAGCAGTTCCCGAGGCACCATATATTTT.

The gene calls are TRBV2 and TRBJ2-1; TRBD2 is a possible D gene (7 bases). The germline gives CDR1 SNHLY, CDR2 FYNNEI. CDR3 length: 14 residues. With 7 bases removed from V and 1 base from J, the gap between germline ends came to 11 bases. As DNA, the CDR3 is TGTGCCAGCAAACAGGGAGGGTCCTACAATGAGCAGTTCTTC. Amino acids: CASKQGGSYNEQFF. The variable domain in full, completed from reference TRBV2 and TRBJ2-1, reads EPEVTQTPSHQVTQMGQEVILRCVPISNHLYFYWYRQILGQKVEFLVSFYNNEISEKSEIFDDQFSVERPDGSNFTLKIRSTKLEDSAMYFCASKQGGSYNEQFFGPGTRLTVL.

The CDR3 DNA reads as TGTGCCTGGAGTGTACGGGCTGAAGCTTTCTTT. Its translation is CAWSVRAEAFF. The chain combines TRBV30 with TRBJ1-1; D is undetermined. The CDR3 contains 11 residues. Germline CDR1 is GTSNPN and CDR2 is SVGIG (reference sequence). Trimming shortened V by 0 bases and J by 6 bases, and 5 bases separated the two germline ends.

This chain uses TRBV5-4 with TRBJ1-1, with D uncertain. The CDR3 spans 14 residues. Trimming removed 3 bases at V and 4 bases at J, with 13 bases between. CDR1 is SGHNT and CDR2 is YYREEE in the germline V gene (reference sequence). In nucleotides, the CDR3 is TGTGCCAGCAGCTCAGTGTCAGGCTTCACTGAAGCTTTCTTT. Its translation: CASSSVSGFTEAFF. The whole variable domain, remainder taken from reference TRBV5-4 and TRBJ1-1, is ETGVTQSPTHLIKTRGQQVTLRCSSQSGHNTVSWYQQALGQGPQFIFQYYREEENGRGNFPPRFSGLQFPNYSSELNVNALELDDSALYLCASSSVSGFTEAFFGQGTRLTVV.

This clone was detected only a few times. The chain couples TRBV6-6 to TRBJ2-1, with no clear D. Trimming shortened V by 4 bases and J by 1 base, and 11 bases separated the two germline ends. Germline CDR1 MNHNY, CDR2 SVGAGI (reference sequence). This CDR3 comprises 15 residues. The CDR3 DNA follows: TGTGCCAGCAGTTTAGATCAGCGTTCCTACAATGAGCAGTTCTTC. It encodes CASSLDQRSYNEQFF.

In this sample, this clone turned up once. CDR3 amino acids: CASSFGARGINEQFF. The CDR3, as DNA: TGTGCCAGCAGCTTTGGGGCCAGGGGGATCAATGAGCAGTTCTTC. The V call is TRBV13, the J call TRBJ2-1; 7 nucleotides align to TRBD1. The CDR3 consists of 15 residues. Trimming cost V 3 bases and J 6 bases; bases outside gene matches: 8. From germline, CDR1 is PRHDT and CDR2 FYEKMQ (reference sequence).

As to this clone: Relative to the germline gene, one junction end is altered; a read error may explain this. The chain joins TRBV18 to TRBJ2-1; 9 bases fit TRBD2. The CDR3 sequence is 14 residues long. Per germline, CDR1 KGHSH and CDR2 LQKENI. The CDR3 region is CASSPERGDKKVVF. The CDR3 DNA reads as TGTGCCAGCTCACCAGAGCGGGGGGACAAGAAAGTGGTCTTC.